Below are 5 T cell receptor beta chains sequenced from a single sample in a study of spatial heterogeneity in lung cancer. Findings of the study overall: The number of expanded tumor alpha and beta chains correlated with mutation number.

TCRdb passed the 5' RACE reads through MiXCR, listing each CDR3 protein once. The sample lists 15,000 to 20,000 distinct CDR3 sequences, around 6.5% occurring once. Time point here: sample taken at primary tumor resection. Antigens for these TCRs are unknown. Sequenced here: lung tumor tissue, sampled at surgery. These receptors came from a female donor with early-stage non-small cell lung cancer.

This clonotype is deemed medium-sized. The chain joins TRBV18 to TRBJ1-6; D remains ambiguous. The germline V and J ends were trimmed by 3 bases and 8 bases, with 14 bases remaining between them. This CDR3 spans 15 amino acids. The V gene's germline CDR1 is KGHSH and CDR2 LQKENI. CDR3 nucleotides: TGTGCCAGCTCACCCACTTCAAGGTTGGATTCACCCCTCCACTTT. As protein: CASSPTSRLDSPLHF. Full variable domain (outside the CDR3, taken from reference TRBV18 and TRBJ1-6): NAGVMQNPRHLVRRRGQEARLRCSPMKGHSHVYWYRQLPEEGLKFMVYLQKENIIDESGMPKERFSAEFPKEGPSILRIQQVVRGDSAAYFCASSPTSRLDSPLHFGNGTRLTVT.

The table lists this clonotype with many counts. This chain uses TRBV5-4 with TRBJ2-3, with 11 nucleotides matching TRBD2. After removal of 4 bases from V and 5 bases from J, the junction contained 9 bases not matched to a gene. From germline, CDR1 is SGHNT and CDR2 YYREEE (reference sequence). The CDR3 is made up of 16 amino acids. DNA of the CDR3: TGTGCCAGCAGCGCCACTAGCGGGGGAAGAGGAGATACGCAGTATTTT. Translating it yields CASSATSGGRGDTQYF.

This clonotype was found many times. The rearrangement links TRBV20-1 to TRBJ2-7, with 10 bases that match TRBD2. The CDR3 extends over 15 amino acids. CDR1 is DFQATT, CDR2 SNEGSKA, per germline (reference sequence). V lost 6 bases, J lost 6 bases, and 14 bases stayed unmatched. The CDR3 DNA reads TGCAGTGCGCCAAGACCTCTAGCGGGAGTCTCCGAGCAGTACTTC. Residues: CSAPRPLAGVSEQYF.

This clonotype is a singleton in its sample. A much larger clone sits a single nucleotide away, making a read error possible. J is TRBJ2-5 and V is TRBV6-6; 11 nucleotides match TRBD2. CDR1 and CDR2 from the germline V gene are MNHNY and SVGAGI (reference sequence). The CDR3 has 18 residues. The ends lost 6 bases at V and 5 bases at J; junction bases unmatched: 17. The CDR3 DNA is TGTGCCAGCAGATCCGCGACCCATCGACTAGCGGGAATGGAGACCCAGTACTTC. Translating gives CASRSATHRLAGMETQYF.

This clonotype was seen many times. The rearrangement uses TRBV27 and TRBJ1-5; TRBD1 matches at 9 bases. The germline V gene has CDR1 MNHEY and CDR2 SMNVEV (reference sequence). With 5 bases clipped from V and 1 base from J, the junction kept 9 bases outside the gene matches. The CDR3 runs to 17 residues. The CDR3 coding sequence is TGTGCCAGCAGTCCATACACGGGACAGGGAAGCAATCAGCCCCAGCATTTT. Translation gives CASSPYTGQGSNQPQHF.